This T cell receptor (beta chain) emerged from a study of blood T cell repertoires in COVID-19. This CDR3 spans 14 amino acids. Germline V lookup: CDR1 MGHRA, CDR2 YSYEKL. Deletions cut 0 bases from V and 2 bases from J, with 7 bases between. Sequencing was performed with immunoSEQ multiplex PCR; in TCRdb, only in-frame clones are kept and a portion is missing. The sample contains 200,000 to 300,000 clones, 85% of which appear only once. The chain carries TRBV4-1 and TRBJ2-5; the D is unclear. This sequence was found in a woman aged 55-69 years with active or convalescent COVID-19. The material sequenced was peripheral blood. As DNA, the CDR3 is TGCGCCAGCAGCCAAGAAGGCGGACAAGAGACCCAGTACTTC. Translation: CASSQEGGQETQYF.